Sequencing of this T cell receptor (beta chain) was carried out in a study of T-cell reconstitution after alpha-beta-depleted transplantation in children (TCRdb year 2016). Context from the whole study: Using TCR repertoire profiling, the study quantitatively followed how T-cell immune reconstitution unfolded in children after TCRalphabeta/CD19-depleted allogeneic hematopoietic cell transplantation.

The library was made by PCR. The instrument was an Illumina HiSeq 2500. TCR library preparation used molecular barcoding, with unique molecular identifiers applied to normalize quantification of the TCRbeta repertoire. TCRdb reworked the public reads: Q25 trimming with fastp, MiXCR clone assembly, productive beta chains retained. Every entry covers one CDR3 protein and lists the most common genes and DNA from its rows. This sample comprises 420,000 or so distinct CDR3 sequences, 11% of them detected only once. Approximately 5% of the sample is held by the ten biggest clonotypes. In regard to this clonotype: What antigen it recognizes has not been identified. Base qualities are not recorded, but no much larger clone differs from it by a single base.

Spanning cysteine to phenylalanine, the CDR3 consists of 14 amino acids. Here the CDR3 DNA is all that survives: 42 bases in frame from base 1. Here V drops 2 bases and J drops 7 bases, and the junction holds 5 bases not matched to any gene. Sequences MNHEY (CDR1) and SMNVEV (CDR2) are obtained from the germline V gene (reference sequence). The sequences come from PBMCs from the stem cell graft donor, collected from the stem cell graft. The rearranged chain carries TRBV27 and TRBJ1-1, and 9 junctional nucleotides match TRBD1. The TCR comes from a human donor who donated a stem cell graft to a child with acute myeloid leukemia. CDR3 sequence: CASSLGDRAREAFF. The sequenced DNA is TGTGCCAGCAGTTTAGGGGACAGGGCCCGTGAAGCTTTCTTT.